The clone carrying this T cell receptor (beta chain) was seen many times. These data come from a study of T cells of healthy individuals. TCRdb fed the 5' RACE reads into MiXCR, producing one record per CDR3 protein. The sample has 65,000 to 90,000 distinct CDR3 sequences, around 5.1% seen once; the top ten hold 7% to 9%. V lost 1 base and J lost 3; bases outside the gene matches: 10. There are 18 residues in the CDR3. Germline V gives CDR1 MGHRA, CDR2 YSYEKL. The sequence was obtained from a female donor in good health. The rearrangement joins TRBV4-1 to TRBJ2-3; 10 bases map to TRBD2. CDR3 in DNA: TGCGCCAGCAGCCAAGTCTACAGCGGGAGGGGAGCTACAGATACGCAGTATTTT. Amino acids: CASSQVYSGRGATDTQYF.